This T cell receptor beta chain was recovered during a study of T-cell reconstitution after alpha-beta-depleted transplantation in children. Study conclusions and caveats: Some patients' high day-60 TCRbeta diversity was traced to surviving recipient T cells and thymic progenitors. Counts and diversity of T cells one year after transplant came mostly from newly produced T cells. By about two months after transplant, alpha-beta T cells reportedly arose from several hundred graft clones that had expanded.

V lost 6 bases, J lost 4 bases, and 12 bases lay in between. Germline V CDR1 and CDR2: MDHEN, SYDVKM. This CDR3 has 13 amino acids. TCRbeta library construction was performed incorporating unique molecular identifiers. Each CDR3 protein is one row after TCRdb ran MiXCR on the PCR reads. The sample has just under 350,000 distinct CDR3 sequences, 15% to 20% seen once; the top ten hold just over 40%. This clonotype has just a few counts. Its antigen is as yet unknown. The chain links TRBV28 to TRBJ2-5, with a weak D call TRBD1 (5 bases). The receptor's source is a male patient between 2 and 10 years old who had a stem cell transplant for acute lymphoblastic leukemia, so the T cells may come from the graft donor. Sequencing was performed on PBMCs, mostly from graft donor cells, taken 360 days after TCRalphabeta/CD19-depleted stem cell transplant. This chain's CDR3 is CASRESGRETQYF. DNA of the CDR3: TGTGCCAGCAGGGAATCAGGGCGAGAGACCCAGTACTTC.